Following are 26 T cell receptor beta chains from one sample sequenced in a study of TIL therapy for anti-PD-1-resistant metastatic lung cancer. Sequencing used immunoSEQ v3. The assay was immunoSEQ multiplex PCR, and TCRdb's table has in-frame clones only and misses some. This repertoire shows about 60,000 clones, about nine tenths found once; its top ten account for 2.6%. Regarding time point: pre-treatment sample, taken before nivolumab and TIL therapy. This sample comprised blood, obtained at baseline. These TCRs come from a person between 30 and 79 years old with non-small cell lung cancer.

V usage is TRBV6-2 or TRBV6-3 and J usage is TRBJ1-5; 8 bases match TRBD1. V shed 0 bases and J 3 bases; nucleotides not matched to a gene: 1. The CDR3 extends over 15 amino acids. The V gene's germline CDR1 is MNHEY and CDR2 SVGEGT. The DNA for the CDR3 is TGTGCCAGCAGTTACTCGGACAGGGTCAATCAGCCCCAGCATTTT. It is translated as CASSYSDRVNQPQHF.

The J gene is TRBJ2-7, the V gene TRBV11-1; possibly TRBD2 for D (5 bases). Trimming took 2 bases from V and 7 from J, leaving 9 bases between them. Germline V lookup: CDR1 SGHAT, CDR2 FQDESV (reference sequence). The CDR3 has 12 residues. CDR3 DNA sequence: TGTGCCAGCAGCTTACTAGGAGGAGAGCAGTACTTC. Translating it yields CASSLLGGEQYF.

The chain recombines TRBV19 with TRBJ1-2; TRBD1 agrees at 8 bases. Germline V gene data show CDR1 as LNHDA and CDR2 as SQIVND (reference sequence). J gave up 4 bases and V 4 bases, and 14 bases lay outside the gene matches. This CDR3 region has 17 residues. CDR3 protein: CASSRSFSGQAFYGYTF. The CDR3 nucleotides are TGTGCCAGTAGTAGGAGCTTCTCGGGACAGGCCTTCTATGGCTACACCTTC.

The chain uses TRBV28 and TRBJ2-3; 15 bases match TRBD2. The germline V gene encodes CDR1 MDHEN and CDR2 SYDVKM. This CDR3 has 17 amino acids. V lost 5 bases to trimming and J lost 3 bases; unmatched junction nucleotides: 6. CDR3 in DNA: TGTGCCAGCAGTAAAGATGGACTAGCGGGAGGGACAGATACGCAGTATTTT. Amino acid sequence: CASSKDGLAGGTDTQYF.

The chain links TRBV5-1 to TRBJ1-1, with D unresolved. The CDR3 spans 16 residues. Deletions cut 3 bases from V and 1 base from J, with 16 bases between. The germline CDR1 and CDR2 sequences are SGHRS and YFSETQ. CDR3 nucleotides: TGCGCCAGCAGCTCCCGGGTTAATTGGCGGAACACTGAAGCTTTCTTT. Its translation: CASSSRVNWRNTEAFF.

The chain links TRBV7-9 to TRBJ1-2; 7 bases map to TRBD1. The CDR3 is 15 amino acids. Germline V CDR1 and CDR2: SEHNR, FQNEAQ (reference sequence). With 1 base clipped from V and 5 bases from J, the junction kept 7 bases outside the gene matches. The CDR3: CASSLVGQSSYGYTF. CDR3 DNA sequence: TGTGCCAGCAGCTTAGTGGGACAGTCAAGTTATGGCTACACCTTC.

This chain links TRBV5-1 with TRBJ1-1; D is uncertain. This CDR3 spans 13 amino acids. V shed 1 base and J shed 3 bases, with 7 bases lying between them. CDR1 and CDR2 from the germline V gene are SGHRS and YFSETQ. The CDR3 DNA reads TGCGCCAGCAGCTTGAGGCCGGACACTGAAGCTTTCTTT. Its translation is CASSLRPDTEAFF.

This chain links TRBV28 with TRBJ2-3; 12 bases fit TRBD2. Germline V CDR1 and CDR2: MDHEN, SYDVKM. The CDR3 contains 17 residues. J was trimmed by 2 bases and V by 4 bases; bases with no gene match: 7. For the CDR3, the DNA is TGTGCCAGCAGTTCTTGGACTAGCGGGAAGACCACAGATACGCAGTATTTT. This translates into CASSSWTSGKTTDTQYF.

The rearrangement links TRBV2 to TRBJ2-7; TRBD2 aligns across 8 bases. In germline, CDR1 is SNHLY, CDR2 FYNNEI. After removal of 4 bases from V and 8 bases from J, the junction contained 10 bases not matched to a gene. The CDR3 spans 14 residues. This chain's CDR3 is CASSAGLGGDKQYF. CDR3 sequence (DNA): TGTGCCAGCAGTGCTGGTCTCGGGGGGGACAAGCAGTACTTC.

The V gene is TRBV4-1, the J gene TRBJ1-1; D gene unclear. V was trimmed by 0 bases and J by 4 bases, leaving 12 bases between them. Germline V CDR1 and CDR2: MGHRA, YSYEKL. CDR3 length: 15 residues. Here the CDR3 DNA reads TGCGCCAGCAGCCAAGATCGGCGGGATAGCACTGAAGCTTTCTTT. It is translated as CASSQDRRDSTEAFF.

The chain is built from TRBV24-1 and TRBJ1-2; 10 bases agree with TRBD1. Germline loops: CDR1 KGHDR, CDR2 SFDVKD. Germline trimming cut 3 bases from V and 11 bases from J; bases unmatched to any gene: 8. The CDR3 is 14 residues long. CDR3 nucleotide sequence: TGTGCCACCAGTGATACCGGGACAGGGGAAGGTTACACCTTC. It translates to CATSDTGTGEGYTF.

This clone was observed once. The V gene is TRBV19, the J gene TRBJ1-5; D uncertain. The V end was cut by 7 bases, the J end by 1 base, with 5 bases between. The CDR3 loop spans 12 amino acids. In germline, CDR1 is LNHDA, CDR2 SQIVND (reference sequence). The CDR3 bases are TGTGCCAGTATCGGGAGCAATCAGCCCCAGCATTTT. Translated: CASIGSNQPQHF.

The chain recombines TRBV2 with TRBJ2-1, with D perhaps TRBD1 (5 bases). Between the trimmed V and J ends, which lost 9 bases and 10 bases, there was a span of 25 bases. The CDR3 is made up of 15 amino acids. Germline V lookup: CDR1 SNHLY, CDR2 FYNNEI. The chain's CDR3 is CASRGRAGPSGEQFF. CDR3 DNA: TGTGCCAGTAGGGGCCGGGCAGGCCCCTCCGGGGAGCAGTTCTTC.

The chain employs TRBV14 and TRBJ2-1; 12 nucleotides line up with TRBD2. Looked up from germline, CDR1 is SGHDN and CDR2 is FVKESK. CDR3 length equals 17 residues. With 0 bases clipped from V and 4 bases from J, the junction kept 4 bases outside the gene matches. The CDR3 DNA reads as TGTGCCAGCAGCCAAGACCCTGGACTAGCGGGATACAATGAGCAGTTCTTC. This encodes CASSQDPGLAGYNEQFF.

The rearrangement joins TRBV28 to TRBJ1-3; D uncertain. CDR3 size: 11 residues. The V gene's germline CDR1 is MDHEN and CDR2 SYDVKM. V was cut by 7 bases and J by 10 bases, with 11 bases left in between. CDR3 sequence: CASNGMGTIYF. The DNA of the CDR3 is TGTGCCAGCAACGGGATGGGAACCATATATTTT. The entire variable domain, with the rest obtained from reference TRBV28 and TRBJ1-3, is as follows: DVKVTQSSRYLVKRTGEKVFLECVQDMDHENMFWYRQDPGLGLRLIYFSYDVKMKEKGDIPEGYSVSREKKERFSLILESASTNQTSMYLCASNGMGTIYFGEGSWLTVV.

The chain is built from TRBV28 and TRBJ1-1, with D possibly matching TRBD1 (6 bases). Trimming cost V 6 bases and J 5 bases, with 10 bases left between them. The CDR3 totals 12 residues. Germline CDR1 is MDHEN and CDR2 is SYDVKM. This CDR3 reads CASREGGTEAFF. In DNA, the CDR3 is TGTGCCAGCAGGGAAGGGGGGACTGAAGCTTTCTTT.

This rearrangement joins TRBV6-5 to TRBJ1-2; TRBD1 matches 7 bases. This CDR3 comprises 13 residues. The V gene's germline CDR1 is MNHEY and CDR2 SVGAGI. J lost 8 bases, V lost 6 bases, and 9 bases had no gene match. The CDR3, as DNA: TGTGCCAGCAGGCCGGGACAGCTTATAGGCTACACCTTC. It yields the protein CASRPGQLIGYTF.

This clone has only one observation. V usage is TRBV6-5 and J usage is TRBJ1-2, with D perhaps TRBD1 (5 bases). CDR3 length: 13 amino acids. V was trimmed by 4 bases and J by 5 bases, leaving 11 bases between them. Germline values: CDR1 MNHEY, CDR2 SVGAGI. The CDR3 nucleotides read TGTGCCAGCAGTTTCGGGGACGGTTATGGCTACACCTTC. Its protein is CASSFGDGYGYTF.

The chain combines TRBV7-3 with TRBJ2-3, with 12 bases identical to TRBD2. Germline V gene data show CDR1 as SGHTA and CDR2 as FQGTGA. This CDR3 region has 14 residues. J gave up 5 bases and V 5 bases, and 2 bases lay outside the gene matches. As DNA, the CDR3 is TGTGCCAGCAGCACTAGCGGGGGGCAAGATACGCAGTATTTT. Its protein is CASSTSGGQDTQYF.

This CDR3 is CSVEGQVPYEQYF. CDR3 coding DNA: TGCAGCGTTGAGGGACAGGTTCCCTACGAGCAGTACTTC. J is TRBJ2-7 and V is TRBV29-1; 8 bases match TRBD1. V lost 3 bases, J lost 2 bases, and 3 bases stayed unmatched. CDR3 size: 13 residues. Per germline, CDR1 SQVTM and CDR2 ANQGSEA.

The rearrangement joins TRBV7-3 to TRBJ2-5; 8 bases align to TRBD1. The CDR3 has 14 residues. Germline V gives CDR1 SGHTA, CDR2 FQGTGA. The trim removed 5 bases at V and 4 bases at J, leaving 6 bases unmatched. CDR3 DNA sequence: TGTGCCAGCAGCCGAGACGACAGGGGAGAGACCCAGTACTTC. It specifies CASSRDDRGETQYF.

This chain joins TRBV6-1 and TRBJ2-3, with 7 positions matching TRBD2. The CDR3 covers 17 residues. V lost 0 bases and J lost 2; bases outside the gene matches: 8. The germline V gene has CDR1 MNHNS and CDR2 SASEGT. CDR3 in amino acids: CASSEAMGSGYTDTQYF. CDR3 nucleotide sequence: TGTGCCAGCAGTGAAGCTATGGGTAGCGGGTACACAGATACGCAGTATTTT.

The CDR3 loop reads CASRGTGKGPGELFF. Written as DNA, the CDR3 is TGCGCCAGCAGAGGGACAGGGAAAGGGCCCGGGGAGCTGTTTTTT. The chain employs TRBV10-2 and TRBJ2-2, with 9 bases fitting TRBD1. V shed 6 bases, J shed 6 bases, and the junction held 8 bases outside the gene matches. In germline, CDR1 is WSHSY, CDR2 SAAADI. The CDR3 is 15 amino acids.

The J gene is TRBJ2-1, the V gene TRBV5-8; D possibly corresponds to TRBD2 (6 bases). V was pared by 1 base and J by 0 bases, with 11 bases between. Germline-derived CDR1 and CDR2 are SGHTS and YDEGEE. The CDR3 covers 16 residues. Written as DNA, the CDR3 is TGTGCCAGCAGCTTGTGGAGAGCGGGCTCCTACAATGAGCAGTTCTTC. Amino acids: CASSLWRAGSYNEQFF. Using reference TRBV5-8 and TRBJ2-1 for the parts outside the CDR3, the full variable domain is EAGVTQSPTHLIKTRGQQATLRCSPISGHTSVYWYQQALGLGLQFLLWYDEGEERNRGNFPPRFSGRQFPNYSSELNVNALELEDSALYLCASSLWRAGSYNEQFFGPGTRLTVL.

The chain joins TRBV3-1 (or the pseudogene TRBV3-2) to TRBJ2-2; TRBD2 might be the D (5 bases). This CDR3 spans 14 amino acids. Trimming stripped 7 bases from V and 5 bases from J, with 14 bases between. In germline, CDR1 is LGHDT, CDR2 YNNKEL (reference sequence). CDR3 DNA sequence: TGTGCCAGCATTACGGGGTCGGGTACCGGGGAGCTGTTTTTT. It codes for CASITGSGTGELFF.

This chain uses TRBV7-9 with TRBJ1-2; 11 bases map to TRBD1. The CDR3 sequence is 16 residues long. The germline V gene encodes CDR1 SEHNR and CDR2 FQNEAQ (reference sequence). The V and J ends lost 3 bases and 2 bases, in that order; junction bases with no gene match: 5. The CDR3 DNA sequence: TGTGCCAGCAGCTTGGGGACAGGGGGACCAAACTATGGCTACACCTTC. It specifies CASSLGTGGPNYGYTF.